The 8 T cell receptor beta chains listed next were all sequenced from one sample in a study of shared clonotypes between healthy human individuals (dated by TCRdb to the early 2020s). The library was made by the immunoSEQ multiplex PCR assay. TCRdb holds this immuneACCESS table with in-frame rearrangements only. Some clones are missing; in checked studies, unresolved V genes explain under half, and the rest has no known cause. This sample gives over a million clones in total; 95% to 97% of them show up just once. 1.2% of the sample belongs to the ten largest clones. Sequencing used naive CD4+ T cells sorted from blood. The cell subset or site tag for this specimen amounts to: CD45RA+ positively selected. Receptor source: a man aged 25-45 years in good health.

The chain combines TRBV7-3 with TRBJ1-4; perhaps TRBD1 as D (5 bases). Per germline, CDR1 SGHTA and CDR2 FQGTGA. The CDR3 has 14 amino acids. V lost 6 bases and J 4 bases, leaving 12 bases between the germline ends. The CDR3 loop is CASRTGTNNEKLFF. The CDR3 DNA reads as TGTGCCAGCAGAACCGGGACGAATAATGAAAAACTGTTTTTT.

The chain couples TRBV9 to TRBJ1-2; D is possibly TRBD1 (6 bases). Trimming cost V 2 bases and J 4 bases, with 12 bases left between them. Germline CDR1 is SGDLS and CDR2 is YYNGEE. CDR3 length: 14 amino acids. CDR3 nucleotides: TGTGCCAGCAGCGTCACAGGGAGCCTCTATGGCTACACCTTC. Translated: CASSVTGSLYGYTF. The variable domain in full, with the rest retrieved from reference TRBV9 and TRBJ1-2, is DSGVTQTPKHLITATGQRVTLRCSPRSGDLSVYWYQQSLDQGLQFLIQYYNGEERAKGNILERFSAQQFPDLHSELNLSSLELGDSALYFCASSVTGSLYGYTFGSGTRLTVV.

V usage is TRBV10-3 and J usage is TRBJ2-3, with 9 bases aligning to TRBD2. Germline loops: CDR1 ENHRY, CDR2 SYGVKD. With 4 bases clipped from V and 4 bases from J, the junction kept 12 bases outside the gene matches. CDR3 size: 17 residues. The CDR3 spells CAISASGSSGGSDTQYF. CDR3 nucleotides: TGTGCCATCAGTGCATCGGGCAGTAGCGGGGGATCAGATACGCAGTATTTT.

The chain combines TRBV7-9 with TRBJ2-5; the match to TRBD2 covers 11 bases. Looked up from germline, CDR1 is SEHNR and CDR2 is FQNEAQ (reference sequence). V was clipped by 5 bases and J by 1 base; unmatched bases: 6. The CDR3 is 16 residues long. This CDR3 is CASSQGTSGRQETQYF. The DNA of the CDR3 is TGTGCCAGCAGCCAAGGGACTAGCGGTCGCCAAGAGACCCAGTACTTC.

The rearrangement links TRBV6-5 to TRBJ1-1, with D unresolved. The CDR3 runs to 15 residues. The V gene lost 0 bases and the J gene lost 1 base, with 9 bases spanning the gap. Germline V gene sequence: CDR1 MNHEY, CDR2 SVGAGI. In DNA form, the CDR3 reads TGTGCCAGCAGTTACTCACGGGCAGCGAACACTGAAGCTTTCTTT. Translating it yields CASSYSRAANTEAFF.

CDR3 region: CASSLSLGGPNIEQYF. The CDR3 nucleotides are TGTGCCAGCAGCTTATCCCTTGGGGGGCCAAATATCGAGCAGTACTTC. The rearrangement joins TRBV11-2 to TRBJ2-7; D may match TRBD1 or TRBD2 (6 bases each). V shed 2 bases and J shed 6 bases, with 20 bases lying between them. The germline V gene encodes CDR1 SGHAT and CDR2 FQNNGV. The CDR3 is 16 residues long.

This clone showed up just a few times. V is TRBV27 and J is TRBJ2-7; 8 bases are a match to TRBD2. The J segment lost 3 bases and the V segment lost 6 bases, leaving 13 bases of the junction unmatched. Looked up from germline, CDR1 is MNHEY and CDR2 is SMNVEV (reference sequence). The CDR3 sequence is 16 residues long. CDR3 region: CASRLLSAGGVYEQYF. The CDR3 bases are TGTGCCAGCAGGTTGTTGTCGGCGGGGGGAGTCTACGAGCAGTACTTC.

J is TRBJ1-1 and V is TRBV5-1; 7 bases are a match to TRBD1. CDR3 length: 15 amino acids. The J segment lost 0 bases and the V segment lost 6 bases, leaving 8 bases of the junction unmatched. Germline-derived CDR1 and CDR2 are SGHRS and YFSETQ. CDR3 nucleotides: TGCGCCAGCAACCCCGGACAGGCTATGAACACTGAAGCTTTCTTT. Its translation is CASNPGQAMNTEAFF.